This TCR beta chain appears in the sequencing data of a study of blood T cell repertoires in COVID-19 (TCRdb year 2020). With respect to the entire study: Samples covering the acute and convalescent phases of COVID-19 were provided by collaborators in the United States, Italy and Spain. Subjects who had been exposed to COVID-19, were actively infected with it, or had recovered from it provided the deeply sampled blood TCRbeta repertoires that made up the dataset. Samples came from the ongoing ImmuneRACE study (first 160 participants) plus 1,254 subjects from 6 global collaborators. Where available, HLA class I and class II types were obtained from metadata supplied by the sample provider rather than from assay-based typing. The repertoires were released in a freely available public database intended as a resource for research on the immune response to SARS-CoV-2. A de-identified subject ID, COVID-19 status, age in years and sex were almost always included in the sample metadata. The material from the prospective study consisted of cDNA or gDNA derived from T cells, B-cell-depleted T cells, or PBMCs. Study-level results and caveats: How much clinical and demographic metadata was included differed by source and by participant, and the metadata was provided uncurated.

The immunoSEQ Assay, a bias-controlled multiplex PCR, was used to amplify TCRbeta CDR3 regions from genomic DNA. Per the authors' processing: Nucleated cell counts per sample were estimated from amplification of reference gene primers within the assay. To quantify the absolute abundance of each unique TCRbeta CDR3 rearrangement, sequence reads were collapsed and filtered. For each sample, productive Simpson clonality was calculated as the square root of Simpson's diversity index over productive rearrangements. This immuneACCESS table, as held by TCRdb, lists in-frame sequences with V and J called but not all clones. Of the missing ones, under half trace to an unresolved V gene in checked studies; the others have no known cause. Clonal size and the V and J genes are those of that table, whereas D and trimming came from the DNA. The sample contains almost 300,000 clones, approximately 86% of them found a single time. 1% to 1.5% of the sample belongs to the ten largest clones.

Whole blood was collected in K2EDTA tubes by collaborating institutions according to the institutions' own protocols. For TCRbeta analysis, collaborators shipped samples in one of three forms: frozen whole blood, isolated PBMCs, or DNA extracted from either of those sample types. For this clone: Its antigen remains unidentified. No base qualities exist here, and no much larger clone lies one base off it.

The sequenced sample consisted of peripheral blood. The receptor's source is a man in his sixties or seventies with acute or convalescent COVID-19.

The nucleotides read TGTGCCTGGGAACCGGGACTAGCGGGAGAGACCCAGTACTTC. It is translated as CAWEPGLAGETQYF. This receptor chain uses TRBV30 and TRBJ2-5; a stretch of 12 junction bases matches TRBD2. The germline V gene (reference sequence) supplies CDR1 GTSNPN and CDR2 SVGIG. The cysteine opens and the phenylalanine closes a CDR3 of 14 amino acids. The kept DNA is CDR3 alone, 42 bases in frame from the first base. Here V drops 5 bases and J drops 4 bases, and the junction holds 5 bases not matched to any gene.